This T cell receptor (beta chain) was captured by sequencing in a study of blood T cell repertoires in COVID-19. Method: immunoSEQ multiplex PCR; TCRdb's copy keeps in-frame clones and lacks some. This table holds fewer than 150,000 clones, approximately 87% found once. V lost 1 base and J lost 1, with 9 bases in between. Per the germline V gene, CDR1 is MNHNS and CDR2 is SASEGT. The CDR3 runs to 15 residues. The TCR originated in a woman between 40 and 50 years old with acute or convalescent COVID-19. Sequenced: peripheral blood. The rearrangement links TRBV6-1 to TRBJ2-3; weak D call: TRBD2 (6 bases). The CDR3 is CASSEGGGRTDTQYF. The CDR3 DNA reads as TGTGCCAGCAGTGAAGGGGGAGGACGCACAGATACGCAGTATTTT.